Listed below are T cell receptor beta chains from one sample, sequenced in a study of CD8 T cells in ankylosing spondylitis. TCRdb re-called the 5' RACE reads with MiXCR, one entry per CDR3 protein. The repertoire includes 200,000 to 250,000 distinct CDR3 sequences, 20% to 30% of them detected once, and just over 6.5% sits in the top ten. Specimen: blood, either unsorted or a sorted T cell fraction (not recorded which). Receptor source: a male donor with ankylosing spondylitis or in good health (not recorded which). Both conserved end residues are part of each CDR3. Each record gives: J gene, D gene, clone size, V gene, CDR3 protein, CDR3 DNA. The D gene is left open where the match is weak. The listing skips clone size in some rows; elsewhere it reads once, few, many or a size class.

>TRBJ2-7|TRBD2|NA|TRBV4-1
CASSQTGLAYSYEQYF
TGCGCCAGCAGCCAAACGGGACTAGCGTACTCCTACGAGCAGTACTTC
>TRBJ2-1|NA|many|TRBV6-5
CASSSWTLSYNEQFF
TGTGCCAGCAGTTCATGGACTTTGTCCTACAATGAGCAGTTCTTC
>TRBJ2-7|NA|NA|TRBV6-5
CASSYSRDSYEQYF
TGTGCCAGCAGTTACTCGCGGGACTCCTACGAGCAGTACTTC
>TRBJ2-3|NA|many|TRBV20-1
CSARVQGTDTQYF
TGCAGTGCTAGAGTGCAGGGCACAGATACGCAGTATTTT
>TRBJ2-7|NA|NA|TRBV6-1
CASRARGHLNCYEQYF
TGTGCCAGCAGAGCTAGGGGACACTTAAACTGCTACGAGCAGTACTTC
>TRBJ2-7|TRBD2|NA|TRBV27
CASSLELAGAHEQYF
TGTGCCAGCAGTTTAGAACTAGCGGGAGCTCACGAGCAGTACTTC
>TRBJ2-7|NA|many|TRBV15
CATSRVSSEQYF
TGTGCCACCAGCAGAGTTTCGAGCGAGCAGTACTTC
>TRBJ2-2|NA|NA|TRBV7-2
CASSLVGTNTGELFF
TGTGCCAGCAGCTTAGTGGGTACGAACACCGGGGAGCTGTTTTTT
>TRBJ1-2|TRBD1|NA|TRBV12-5
CASCQAQGAAHGYTF
TGTGCCAGCTGCCAAGCACAGGGGGCGGCTCATGGCTACACCTTC
>TRBJ1-1|NA|NA|TRBV7-9
CASSTNQDGAFF
TGTGCCAGCAGCACAAACCAGGACGGCGCTTTCTTT
>TRBJ1-1|NA|NA|TRBV5-8
CASILRAGMNTEAFF
TGTGCCAGCATCCTGAGGGCAGGGATGAACACTGAAGCTTTCTTT
>TRBJ1-1|NA|NA|TRBV20-1
CSAGDTNTEAFF
TGCAGTGCTGGGGACACAAACACTGAAGCTTTCTTT
>TRBJ2-4|TRBD1|many|TRBV6-4
CASSGDRNIAKNIQYF
TGTGCCAGCAGTGGGGACAGAAACATAGCCAAAAACATTCAGTACTTC
>TRBJ2-7|TRBD2|many|TRBV25-1
CASSAHGTSGSYEQYF
TGTGCCAGCAGTGCACACGGGACTAGCGGCTCCTACGAGCAGTACTTC
>TRBJ2-2|NA|few|TRBV4-1
CASSRLFVAGELFF
TGCGCCAGCAGCCGCCTGTTCGTAGCCGGGGAGCTGTTTTTT
>TRBJ2-1|TRBD2|NA|TRBV12-3/TRBV12-4
CAITGGLAGVSSYNEQFF
TGTGCCATCACTGGGGGCCTAGCGGGGGTAAGCTCCTACAATGAGCAGTTCTTC
>TRBJ1-4|NA|many|TRBV5-1
CASRTEYQHQKLFF
TGCGCCAGCAGGACCGAATACCAACACCAAAAACTGTTTTTT
>TRBJ2-3|TRBD2|NA|TRBV12-3/TRBV12-4
CASMRLAGTDTQYF
TGTGCCAGCATGAGACTAGCGGGAACAGATACGCAGTATTTT
>TRBJ2-3|TRBD2|many|TRBV20-1
CSARKRLGGSSDTQYF
TGCAGTGCTAGAAAGCGCCTCGGCGGGAGTTCAGATACGCAGTATTTT
>TRBJ2-1|NA|NA|TRBV29-1
CSVEDHVAGSYNEQFF
TGCAGCGTTGAAGATCACGTGGCAGGGAGCTACAATGAGCAGTTCTTC
>TRBJ2-1|TRBD1|NA|TRBV6-1
CASTRQGPAYNEQFF
TGTGCCAGCACCAGACAGGGTCCGGCCTACAATGAGCAGTTCTTC
>TRBJ1-5|TRBD1|many|TRBV2
CASRDRVLNQPQHF
TGTGCCAGCAGGGACAGGGTTCTCAATCAGCCCCAGCATTTT
>TRBJ1-4|NA|many|TRBV15
CATSRVGEKLFF
TGTGCCACCAGCAGAGTTGGTGAAAAACTGTTTTTT
>TRBJ2-1|TRBD2|NA|TRBV18
CASSTVAGAYNEQFF
TGTGCCAGCTCAACCGTAGCGGGAGCCTACAATGAGCAGTTCTTC
>TRBJ2-7|TRBD2|few|TRBV6-5
CASSSLASNEQYF
TGTGCCAGCAGTTCACTAGCGTCGAACGAGCAGTACTTC
>TRBJ2-5|NA|NA|TRBV29-1
CSVDPLYGGKRWETQYF
TGCAGCGTTGACCCACTTTATGGCGGGAAGAGGTGGGAGACCCAGTACTTC
>TRBJ2-1|TRBD2|NA|TRBV11-2
CASSLTGLAGPSSYNEQFF
TGTGCCAGCAGCTTAACCGGACTAGCGGGACCGAGCTCCTACAATGAGCAGTTCTTC
>TRBJ2-7|TRBD2|NA|TRBV9
CASSVSGLAYEQYF
TGTGCCAGCAGCGTATCGGGACTAGCGTACGAGCAGTACTTC
>TRBJ2-7|NA|many|TRBV20-1
CSARGVDEQYF
TGCAGTGCTAGGGGGGTTGACGAGCAGTACTTC
>TRBJ2-1|TRBD2|many|TRBV12-3/TRBV12-4
CASSLGLAGGENEQFF
TGTGCCAGCAGTTTAGGGTTAGCGGGGGGGGAGAATGAGCAGTTCTTC
>TRBJ2-1|NA|NA|TRBV11-2
CASSRSGTNYNEQFF
TGTGCCAGCAGCCGCAGCGGGACAAATTACAATGAGCAGTTCTTC
>TRBJ2-7|NA|many|TRBV7-2
CASSLDRLAGEQYF
TGTGCCAGCAGCTTAGATCGTTTGGCGGGTGAGCAGTACTTC
>TRBJ2-7|TRBD2|NA|TRBV6-1
CASRELSGRRSYEQYF
TGTGCCAGCAGGGAGCTGAGCGGGAGGAGATCCTACGAGCAGTACTTC
>TRBJ2-5|NA|NA|TRBV12-3/TRBV12-4
CASRQRDSTQYF
TGTGCCAGCAGACAACGGGATTCAACCCAGTACTTC
>TRBJ2-1|NA|many|TRBV7-2
CASSPQPGIIYNEQFF
TGTGCCAGCAGCCCCCAACCGGGGATAATCTACAATGAGCAGTTCTTC
>TRBJ2-3|NA|many|TRBV27
CASSRPGLGLDTQYF
TGTGCCAGCAGCAGACCGGGACTGGGGCTGGATACGCAGTATTTT
>TRBJ1-2|TRBD1|NA|TRBV29-1
CSAGDSYGYTF
TGCAGCGCTGGGGACAGCTATGGCTACACCTTC
>TRBJ1-2|TRBD1|NA|TRBV29-1
CSVLLVGQGGYGYTF
TGCAGCGTCCTCCTAGTCGGACAGGGTGGTTATGGCTACACCTTC
>TRBJ2-7|NA|many|TRBV5-1
CASSFDRSYEQYF
TGCGCCAGCAGCTTTGACAGATCCTACGAGCAGTACTTC
>TRBJ1-1|NA|NA|TRBV20-1
CSATQGGAEAFF
TGCAGTGCTACGCAGGGAGGGGCTGAAGCTTTCTTT
>TRBJ2-3|TRBD2|many|TRBV3-1
CASIPTSAPSTDTQCF
TGTGCCAGCATCCCGACTAGCGCCCCTAGCACAGATACGCAGTGTTTT
>TRBJ2-1|NA|many|TRBV7-9
CASSPQGQRGNEQFF
TGTGCCAGCAGCCCCCAAGGACAGAGAGGCAATGAGCAGTTCTTC
>TRBJ2-7|NA|once|TRBV9
CASSVDAGPYEQYF
TGTGCCAGCAGCGTAGATGCAGGACCCTACGAGCAGTACTTC
>TRBJ2-5|NA|many|TRBV10-3
CAISVGTLQETQYF
TGTGCCATCAGCGTCGGGACACTCCAAGAGACCCAGTACTTC
>TRBJ2-7|NA|NA|TRBV27
CASKVGTTSYEQYF
TGTGCCAGCAAGGTGGGGACGACCTCCTACGAGCAGTACTTC
>TRBJ2-5|NA|many|TRBV5-5
CASSLVGGAREETQYF
TGTGCCAGCAGCTTGGTTGGGGGGGCGCGAGAGGAGACCCAGTACTTC
>TRBJ2-3|NA|NA|TRBV4-3
CASSQDRRGGTDTQYF
TGCGCCAGCAGCCAAGATCGGAGGGGGGGGACAGATACGCAGTATTTT
>TRBJ2-7|NA|many|TRBV7-8
CASSFRGGIYEQYF
TGTGCCAGCAGCTTCAGGGGCGGGATCTACGAGCAGTACTTC
>TRBJ2-7|NA|many|TRBV20-1
CSARGRPEQYF
TGCAGTGCCCGAGGTCGTCCCGAGCAGTACTTC
>TRBJ1-1|TRBD1|many|TRBV20-1
CSAKITGAEAFF
TGCAGTGCTAAAATTACAGGGGCTGAAGCTTTCTTT
>TRBJ2-3|TRBD2|NA|TRBV9
CASSPQIPRDYFTDTQYF
TGTGCCAGCAGCCCCCAGATCCCACGGGACTATTTCACAGATACGCAGTATTTT
>TRBJ2-2|NA|once|TRBV20-1
CSARILSNTGELFF
TGCAGTGCTAGAATTCTTTCCAACACCGGGGAGCTGTTTTTT
>TRBJ2-5|NA|many|TRBV7-2
CASSLGGSYQETQYF
TGTGCCAGCAGCTTAGGAGGCAGCTACCAAGAGACCCAGTACTTC
>TRBJ2-7|NA|few|TRBV20-1
CSAREGRRPGEQYF
TGCAGTGCTAGAGAGGGCCGGAGGCCTGGCGAGCAGTACTTC
>TRBJ2-4|NA|few|TRBV3-1
CATSQERLAKNIQYF
TGTGCCACCAGCCAAGAACGGCTAGCCAAAAACATTCAGTACTTC